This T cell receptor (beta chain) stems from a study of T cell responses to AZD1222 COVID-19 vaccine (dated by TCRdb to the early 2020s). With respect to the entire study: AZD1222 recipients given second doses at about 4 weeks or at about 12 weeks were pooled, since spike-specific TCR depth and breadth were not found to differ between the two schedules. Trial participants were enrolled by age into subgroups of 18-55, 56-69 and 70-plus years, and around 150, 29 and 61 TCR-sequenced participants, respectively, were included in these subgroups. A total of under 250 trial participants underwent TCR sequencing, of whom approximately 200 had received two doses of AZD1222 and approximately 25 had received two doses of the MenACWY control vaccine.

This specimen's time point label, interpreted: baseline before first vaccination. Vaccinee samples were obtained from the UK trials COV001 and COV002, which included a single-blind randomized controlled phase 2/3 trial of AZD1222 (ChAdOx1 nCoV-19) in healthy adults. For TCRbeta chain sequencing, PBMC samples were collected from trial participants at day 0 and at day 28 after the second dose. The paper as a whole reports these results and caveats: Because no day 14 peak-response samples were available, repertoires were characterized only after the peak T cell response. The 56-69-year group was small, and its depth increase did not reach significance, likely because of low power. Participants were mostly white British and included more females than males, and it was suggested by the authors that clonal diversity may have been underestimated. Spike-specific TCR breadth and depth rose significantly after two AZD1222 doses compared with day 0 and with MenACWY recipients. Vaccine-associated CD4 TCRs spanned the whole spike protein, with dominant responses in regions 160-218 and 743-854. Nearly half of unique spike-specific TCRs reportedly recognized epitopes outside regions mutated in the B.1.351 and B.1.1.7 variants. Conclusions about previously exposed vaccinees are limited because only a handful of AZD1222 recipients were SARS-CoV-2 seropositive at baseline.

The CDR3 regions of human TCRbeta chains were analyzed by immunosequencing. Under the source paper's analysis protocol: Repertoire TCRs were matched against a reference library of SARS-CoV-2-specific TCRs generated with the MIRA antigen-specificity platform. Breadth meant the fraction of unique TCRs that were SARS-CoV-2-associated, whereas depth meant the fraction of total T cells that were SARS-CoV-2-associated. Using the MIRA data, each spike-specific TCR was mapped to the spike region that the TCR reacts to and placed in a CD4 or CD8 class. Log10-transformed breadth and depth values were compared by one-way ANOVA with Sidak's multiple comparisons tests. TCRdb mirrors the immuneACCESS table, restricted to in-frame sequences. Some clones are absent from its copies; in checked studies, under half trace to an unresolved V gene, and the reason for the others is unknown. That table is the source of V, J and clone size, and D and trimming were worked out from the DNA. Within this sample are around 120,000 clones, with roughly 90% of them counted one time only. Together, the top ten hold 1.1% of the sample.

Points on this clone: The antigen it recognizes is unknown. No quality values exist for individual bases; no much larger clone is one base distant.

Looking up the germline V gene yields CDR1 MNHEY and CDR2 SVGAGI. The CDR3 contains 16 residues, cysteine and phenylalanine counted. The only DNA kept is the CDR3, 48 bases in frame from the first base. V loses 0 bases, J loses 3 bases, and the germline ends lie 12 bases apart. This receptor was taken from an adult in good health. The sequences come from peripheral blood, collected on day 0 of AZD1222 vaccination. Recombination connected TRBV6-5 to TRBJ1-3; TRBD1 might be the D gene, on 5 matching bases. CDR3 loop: CASSYSGQGIGNTIYF. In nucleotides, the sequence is TGTGCCAGCAGTTACTCGGGGCAGGGTATTGGAAACACCATATATTTT.